This passage covers 30 T cell receptor beta chains from one sample sequenced in a study of T cells in Graves' hyperthyroidism and ophthalmopathy. RNA transcripts were the template for amplifying TCR beta CDR3 regions. HTBI primers drove first-round RT-PCR of the TCR CDR3. MiXCR, run by TCRdb on the multiplex PCR reads, gives a single entry per CDR3 protein. The sample comprises about 350,000 distinct CDR3 sequences, around 13% of which are singletons, and 34% rests with the top ten. The sample consisted of blood. The receptors come from a woman aged 40 to 50 with Graves' ophthalmopathy.

This clonotype came up many times. The rearrangement uses TRBV6-5 and TRBJ1-1; D remains unclear. Germline V CDR1 and CDR2: MNHEY, SVGAGI. The germline V and J ends were trimmed by 0 bases and 0 bases, with 8 bases remaining between them. The CDR3 length is 15 residues. This CDR3 reads CASSYSAALNTEAFF. DNA of the CDR3: TGTGCCAGCAGTTACTCGGCCGCTCTGAACACTGAAGCTTTCTTT.

The chain carries TRBV3-1 and TRBJ2-4; D not resolved. The CDR3 spans 13 residues. V shed 0 bases and J shed 11 bases, with 11 bases lying between them. Germline-derived CDR1 and CDR2 are LGHDT and YNNKEL (reference sequence). The CDR3 loop reads CASSQDTRGVQYF. The CDR3 DNA is TGTGCCAGCAGCCAAGACACCCGTGGGGTTCAGTACTTC.

This clonotype was counted ten times or more. The chain uses TRBV7-9 and TRBJ2-5; TRBD2 agrees at 10 bases. This CDR3 has 16 amino acids. With V trimmed by 5 bases and J by 2 bases, 8 bases remained unmatched. CDR1 SEHNR and CDR2 FQNEAQ come from the germline V gene (reference sequence). In DNA form, the CDR3 reads TGTGCCAGCAGCCCCCGGACTAGCGGCCATCAAGAGACCCAGTACTTC. This codes for CASSPRTSGHQETQYF.

This clonotype showed up just a few times. The V call is TRBV20-1, the J call TRBJ2-3, with 11 bases aligning to TRBD2. The CDR3 consists of 18 residues. Germline assignment: CDR1 DFQATT and CDR2 SNEGSKA (reference sequence). Trimming at V came to 3 bases and at J to 0 bases, leaving 11 bases not matched to a gene. CDR3 sequence reads: CSASGYPGTSGSTDTQYF. Here the CDR3 DNA reads TGCAGTGCTAGCGGGTACCCGGGGACTAGCGGAAGCACAGATACGCAGTATTTT.

This clonotype came up many times. The chain has TRBV10-3 and TRBJ1-5; D remains unclear. The CDR3 covers 13 residues. Germline loops: CDR1 ENHRY, CDR2 SYGVKD. Trimming pared 4 bases from V and 7 bases from J, leaving 11 bases between. The DNA for the CDR3 is TGTGCCATCAGTGGCGGGGTAAGCCAGCCCCAGCATTTT. Translation gives CAISGGVSQPQHF.

This clonotype was found many times. The chain employs TRBV11-1 and TRBJ1-2; D is possibly TRBD1 (6 bases). The germline V and J ends were trimmed by 1 base and 7 bases, with 13 bases remaining between them. This CDR3 spans 14 amino acids. Germline CDR1 SGHAT, CDR2 FQDESV (reference sequence). The CDR3 DNA sequence: TGTGCCAGCAGCTTAGAAGCGGGGGCGGCTGGCTACACCTTC. Encoded protein: CASSLEAGAAGYTF. The variable domain in full, with the rest retrieved from reference TRBV11-1 and TRBJ1-2, is EAEVAQSPRYKITEKSQAVAFWCDPISGHATLYWYRQILGQGPELLVQFQDESVVDDSQLPKDRFSAERLKGVDSTLKIQPAELGDSAMYLCASSLEAGAAGYTFGSGTRLTVV.

CDR3: CASSIGTSGRGYEQFF. The CDR3 nucleotides are TGTGCCAGTAGTATAGGCACTAGCGGGAGAGGCTACGAGCAGTTCTTC. This chain joins TRBV19 and TRBJ2-1; 11 bases map to TRBD2. The trim removed 1 base at V and 10 bases at J, leaving 9 bases unmatched. This CDR3 is built from 16 residues. From germline, CDR1 is LNHDA and CDR2 SQIVND (reference sequence).

This chain uses TRBV9 with TRBJ2-2; D is unresolved. CDR1 SGDLS and CDR2 YYNGEE come from the germline V gene. The CDR3 loop spans 14 amino acids. V was shortened by 0 bases and J by 2 bases, with 5 bases between the two germline ends. CDR3 in DNA: TGTGCCAGCAGCGTAGTTTCAAACACCGGGGAGCTGTTTTTT. Translation: CASSVVSNTGELFF.

This chain uses TRBV6-1 with TRBJ1-2, with D uncertain. Germline V gene sequence: CDR1 MNHNS, CDR2 SASEGT. Deletions cut 2 bases from V and 8 bases from J, with 15 bases between. This CDR3 has 14 amino acids. Here the CDR3 DNA reads TGTGCCAGCAGTGAAATCCCGGGAATGGAGGGCTACACCTTC. As protein: CASSEIPGMEGYTF.

The rearrangement uses TRBV5-4 and TRBJ1-2; 8 nucleotides agree with TRBD1. This CDR3 region has 13 residues. CDR1 SGHNT and CDR2 YYREEE come from the germline V gene (reference sequence). V was clipped by 2 bases and J by 7 bases; unmatched bases: 4. The CDR3 reads CASSFDRGGGYTF. As DNA, the CDR3 is TGTGCCAGCAGCTTCGACAGGGGTGGTGGCTACACCTTC. Drawing the rest from reference TRBV5-4 and TRBJ1-2, the complete variable domain is ETGVTQSPTHLIKTRGQQVTLRCSSQSGHNTVSWYQQALGQGPQFIFQYYREEENGRGNFPPRFSGLQFPNYSSELNVNALELDDSALYLCASSFDRGGGYTFGSGTRLTVV.

The chain joins TRBV9 to TRBJ2-5; D possibly uses TRBD1 or TRBD2 (5 bases each). The CDR3 extends over 13 amino acids. Germline V CDR1 and CDR2: SGDLS, YYNGEE. Trimming pared 0 bases from V and 5 bases from J, leaving 8 bases between. CDR3 coding DNA: TGTGCCAGCAGCGTAGCAGGGACGGAGACCCAGTACTTC. Its protein product is CASSVAGTETQYF.

V is TRBV28 and J is TRBJ2-2, with D maybe TRBD1 (6 bases). There are 16 residues in the CDR3. V lost 6 bases and J lost 8, with 22 bases in between. Germline CDR1 reads MDHEN; CDR2 reads SYDVKM. Here the CDR3 DNA reads TGTGCCAGCAGCCTCCCGGGACATTCTGCAAGTGGGGAGCTGTTTTTT. Translating gives CASSLPGHSASGELFF.

J is TRBJ2-3 and V is TRBV15; 7 bases fit TRBD1. CDR1 LNHNV and CDR2 YYDKDF come from the germline V gene (reference sequence). There are 13 residues in the CDR3. Trimming cost V 8 bases and J 1 base; bases outside gene matches: 3. CDR3 coding DNA: TGTGCCACCGCAGGGGGAGGCACAGATACGCAGTATTTT. Protein product: CATAGGGTDTQYF.

This clonotype was counted many times. The chain joins TRBV28 to TRBJ1-5; D may be TRBD1 (6 bases). Germline loops: CDR1 MDHEN, CDR2 SYDVKM. The CDR3 is 14 amino acids. The V gene lost 9 bases and the J gene lost 4 bases, with 16 bases spanning the gap. For the CDR3, the DNA is TGTGCCAGTCTGAGAGGGGGATTTAATCAGCCCCAGCATTTT. Translating it yields CASLRGGFNQPQHF.

This clonotype was seen many times. Here the CDR3 reads CAISSDRVRTEAFF. The CDR3 coding sequence is TGTGCCATCAGTTCCGACAGGGTGAGAACTGAAGCTTTCTTT. The V and J genes are TRBV10-3 and TRBJ1-1; the match to TRBD1 covers 7 bases. Germline-derived CDR1 and CDR2 are ENHRY and SYGVKD. After removal of 5 bases from V and 5 bases from J, the junction contained 8 bases not matched to a gene. This CDR3 contains 14 residues.

Only a few counts were recorded for this clonotype. V gene TRBV20-1 combines with J gene TRBJ2-1; D unresolved. Trimming stripped 7 bases from V and 6 bases from J, with 22 bases between. The V gene's germline CDR1 is DFQATT and CDR2 SNEGSKA (reference sequence). CDR3 length: 15 residues. The chain's CDR3 is CSGHPLGELFNEQFF. Written as DNA, the CDR3 is TGCAGTGGTCACCCTCTTGGGGAATTATTCAATGAGCAGTTCTTC.

This clonotype was counted ten times or more. The V and J genes are TRBV5-6 and TRBJ1-1, with a tentative D call TRBD1 (6 bases). Per the germline V gene, CDR1 is SGHDT and CDR2 is YYEEEE. This CDR3 comprises 14 residues. The V end lost 3 bases, the J end lost 4 bases, and 13 bases lay between the germline ends. The CDR3 bases are TGTGCCAGCAGCTGGGGGGGGCGTGTCACTGAAGCTTTCTTT. It codes for CASSWGGRVTEAFF.

The CDR3 sequence is CASSGPAGYSTDTQYF. The CDR3 DNA is TGTGCCAGCAGCGGACCAGCGGGATATAGCACAGATACGCAGTATTTT. This chain links TRBV9 with TRBJ2-3, with 7 nucleotides matching TRBD2. CDR1 SGDLS and CDR2 YYNGEE come from the germline V gene. The length of the CDR3 is 16 residues. V shed 3 bases and J 0 bases; nucleotides not matched to a gene: 7.

Of note for this clonotype: At one boundary the junction diverges from the germline segment, which might be a read error. This sequence joins TRBV19 and TRBJ2-7; 12 nucleotides align to TRBD2. Germline-derived CDR1 and CDR2 are LNHDA and SQIVND (reference sequence). The CDR3 length is 16 residues. CDR3 loop: CASSFRTSGKTYEQHF. Here the CDR3 DNA reads TGTGCCAGTAGTTTCCGGACTAGCGGGAAGACCTACGAGCAGCACTTC.

This clonotype was counted only a few times. The CDR3 reads CASSPDRVGDTQYF. Here the CDR3 DNA reads TGTGCCAGCAGCCCTGACAGGGTCGGAGATACGCAGTATTTT. J is TRBJ2-3 and V is TRBV5-5; 7 nucleotides match TRBD1. The CDR3 runs to 14 residues. CDR1 SGHKS and CDR2 YYEKEE come from the germline V gene (reference sequence). The J segment lost 5 bases and the V segment lost 4 bases, leaving 7 bases of the junction unmatched.

The chain combines TRBV27 with TRBJ2-7; D call uncertain. The CDR3 spans 13 residues. In germline, CDR1 is MNHEY, CDR2 SMNVEV (reference sequence). The V end was cut by 8 bases, the J end by 1 base, with 12 bases between. CDR3 DNA sequence: TGTGCCAGCTCTAGGGCCAGATCCTACGAGCAGTACTTC. Amino acids: CASSRARSYEQYF.

J is TRBJ1-6 and V is TRBV5-1; D unclear. Per the germline V gene, CDR1 is SGHRS and CDR2 is YFSETQ. The CDR3 contains 10 residues. Trimming stripped 7 bases from V and 14 bases from J, with 10 bases between. In nucleotides, the CDR3 is TGCGCCAGCCCCGCGGGGTCCCTCCACTTT. Residues: CASPAGSLHF.

V is TRBV4-1 and J is TRBJ2-1; the D gene is possibly TRBD2 (5 bases). The germline V gene has CDR1 MGHRA and CDR2 YSYEKL. This CDR3 has 14 residues. Deletions cut 1 base from V and 9 bases from J, with 13 bases between. CDR3 bases: TGCGCCAGCAGCCAAGGACTAAGACGGGGTGAGCAGTTCTTC. Encoded protein: CASSQGLRRGEQFF.

The chain recombines TRBV7-9 with TRBJ2-1, with TRBD1 as a possible D gene (5 bases). The V end was cut by 6 bases, the J end by 7 bases, with 13 bases between. The germline gives CDR1 SEHNR, CDR2 FQNEAQ (reference sequence). This CDR3 comprises 13 residues. CDR3 region: CASSLNRWNEQFF. The CDR3 DNA reads as TGTGCCAGCAGTTTGAACAGGTGGAATGAGCAGTTCTTC.

This clonotype was counted at least ten times. The V gene is TRBV28, the J gene TRBJ2-7, with D possibly matching TRBD1 (6 bases). The germline gives CDR1 MDHEN, CDR2 SYDVKM. V was pared by 6 bases and J by 4 bases, with 28 bases between. CDR3 size: 18 residues. Written as DNA, the CDR3 is TGTGCCAGCAGCACTATCCGAATAGTGGACAGCTGGTCGTACGAGCAGTACTTC. Translating it yields CASSTIRIVDSWSYEQYF. Full variable domain (rest looked up from reference TRBV28 and TRBJ2-7): DVKVTQSSRYLVKRTGEKVFLECVQDMDHENMFWYRQDPGLGLRLIYFSYDVKMKEKGDIPEGYSVSREKKERFSLILESASTNQTSMYLCASSTIRIVDSWSYEQYFGPGTRLTVT.

This clonotype was seen at least ten times. The chain has TRBV2 and TRBJ2-2; 16 nucleotides agree with TRBD2. This CDR3 spans 18 amino acids. V lost 5 bases and J lost 5; bases outside the gene matches: 8. From germline, CDR1 is SNHLY and CDR2 FYNNEI. The chain's CDR3 is CASSRGLAGGFRTGELFF. The CDR3, as DNA: TGTGCCAGCAGTCGGGGACTAGCGGGAGGGTTTAGGACCGGGGAGCTGTTTTTT.

V and J are TRBV5-1 and TRBJ2-3, with D perhaps TRBD2 (7 bases). The CDR3 covers 17 residues. The germline V gene encodes CDR1 SGHRS and CDR2 YFSETQ. Trimming took 0 bases from V and 5 from J, leaving 19 bases between them. The CDR3 DNA reads as TGCGCCAGCAGCTTGGCCTTGTGGGGGGGCCGAGAAGATACGCAGTATTTT. Encoded protein: CASSLALWGGREDTQYF. Looking up the rest from reference TRBV5-1 and TRBJ2-3 gives the full variable domain: KAGVTQTPRYLIKTRGQQVTLSCSPISGHRSVSWYQQTPGQGLQFLFEYFSETQRNKGNFPGRFSGRQFSNSRSEMNVSTLELGDSALYLCASSLALWGGREDTQYFGPGTRLTVL.

This clonotype was seen a few times. This chain connects TRBV20-1 to TRBJ2-7; D unclear. The CDR3 is 11 residues long. Trimming removed 3 bases at V and 5 bases at J, with 8 bases between. Germline V gene lookup returns CDR1 DFQATT and CDR2 SNEGSKA (reference sequence). CDR3 residues: CSASRRHEQYF. CDR3 nucleotide sequence: TGCAGTGCTAGTCGGCGCCACGAGCAGTACTTC.

The table lists this clonotype with a few counts. The chain combines TRBV7-2 with TRBJ1-2; D unresolved. Germline CDR1 SGHTA, CDR2 FQGNSA. Trimming stripped 5 bases from V and 4 bases from J, with 23 bases between. This CDR3 has 17 amino acids. The CDR3 protein is CASSRDGVPDTPYGYTF. The CDR3 DNA reads TGTGCCAGCAGCCGAGACGGGGTTCCGGATACTCCCTATGGCTACACCTTC.

This clonotype was counted many times. V is TRBV13 and J is TRBJ1-2, with 7 bases matching TRBD1. Germline lookup yields CDR1 PRHDT and CDR2 FYEKMQ (reference sequence). CDR3 length: 15 residues. Losses at the gene ends were 4 bases for V and 4 bases for J; bases not matched to a gene: 9. CDR3 protein: CASSSTRDSFYGYTF. The CDR3 DNA reads TGTGCCAGCAGCTCCACCCGGGACAGCTTCTATGGCTACACCTTC.